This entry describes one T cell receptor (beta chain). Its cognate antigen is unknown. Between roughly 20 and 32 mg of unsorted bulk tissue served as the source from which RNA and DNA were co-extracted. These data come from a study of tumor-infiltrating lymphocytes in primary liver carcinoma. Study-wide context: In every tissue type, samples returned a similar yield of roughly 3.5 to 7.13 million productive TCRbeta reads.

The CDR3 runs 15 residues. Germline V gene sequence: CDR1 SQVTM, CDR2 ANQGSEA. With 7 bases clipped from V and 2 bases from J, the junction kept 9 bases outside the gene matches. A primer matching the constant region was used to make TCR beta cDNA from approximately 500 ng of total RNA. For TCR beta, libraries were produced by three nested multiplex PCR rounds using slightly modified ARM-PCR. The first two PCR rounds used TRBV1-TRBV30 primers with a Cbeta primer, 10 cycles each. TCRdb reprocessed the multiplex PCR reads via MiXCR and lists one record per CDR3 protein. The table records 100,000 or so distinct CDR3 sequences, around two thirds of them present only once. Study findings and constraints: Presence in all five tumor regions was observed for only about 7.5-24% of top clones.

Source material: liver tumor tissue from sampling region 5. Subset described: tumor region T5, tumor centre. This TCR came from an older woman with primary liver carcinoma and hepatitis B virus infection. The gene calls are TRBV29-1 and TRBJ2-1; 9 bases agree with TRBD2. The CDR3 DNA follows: TGCAGCGCTAGCGGGACGCCTAGGCCCTACAATGAGCAGTTCTTC. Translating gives CSASGTPRPYNEQFF.